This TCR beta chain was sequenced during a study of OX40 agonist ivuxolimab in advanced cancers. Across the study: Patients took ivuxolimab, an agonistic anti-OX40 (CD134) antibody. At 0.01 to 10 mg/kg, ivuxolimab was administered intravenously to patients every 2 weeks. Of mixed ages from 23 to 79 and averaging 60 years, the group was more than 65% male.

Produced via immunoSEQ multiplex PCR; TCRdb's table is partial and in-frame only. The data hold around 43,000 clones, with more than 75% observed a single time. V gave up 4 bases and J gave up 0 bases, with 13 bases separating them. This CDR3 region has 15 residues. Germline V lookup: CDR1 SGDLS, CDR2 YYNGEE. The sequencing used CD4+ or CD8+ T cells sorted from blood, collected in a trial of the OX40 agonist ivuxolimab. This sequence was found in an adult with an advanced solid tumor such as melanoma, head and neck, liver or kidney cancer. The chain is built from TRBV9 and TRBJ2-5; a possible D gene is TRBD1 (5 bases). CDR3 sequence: CASSFRPGYQETQYF. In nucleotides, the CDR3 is TGTGCCAGCAGCTTCCGACCAGGGTACCAAGAGACCCAGTACTTC.